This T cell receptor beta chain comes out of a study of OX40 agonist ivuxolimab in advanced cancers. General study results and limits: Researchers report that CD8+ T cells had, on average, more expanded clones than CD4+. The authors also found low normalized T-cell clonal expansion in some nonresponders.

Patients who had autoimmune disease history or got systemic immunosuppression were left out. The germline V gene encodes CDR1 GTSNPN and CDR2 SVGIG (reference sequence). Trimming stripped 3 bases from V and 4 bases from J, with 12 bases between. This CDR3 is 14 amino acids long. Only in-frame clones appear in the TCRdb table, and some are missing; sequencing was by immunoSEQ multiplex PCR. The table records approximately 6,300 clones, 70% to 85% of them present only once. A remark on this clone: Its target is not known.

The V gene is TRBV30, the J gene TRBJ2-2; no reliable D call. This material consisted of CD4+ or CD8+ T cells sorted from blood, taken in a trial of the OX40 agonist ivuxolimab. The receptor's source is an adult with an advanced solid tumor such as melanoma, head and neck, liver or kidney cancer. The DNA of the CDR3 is TGTGCCTGGAGCGGAGTAAAGGTCACCGGGGAGCTGTTTTTT. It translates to CAWSGVKVTGELFF.